This entry lists 13 T cell receptor beta chains sequenced from one sample in a study of beta chain features in type 1 diabetes. Study results and caveats: All four CD4+ subsets of Type 1 diabetes patients contained TCRB CDR3s that were moderately but significantly shorter.

Their specific antigens are unknown. Every bit of the isolated RNA underwent reverse transcription, so sequencing read expressed TCRB transcripts. Generated by immunoSEQ multiplex PCR, the TCRdb table keeps only in-frame clones and is missing some. Of a few hundred thousand clones in the sample, roughly a tenth were seen once. The sequencing input was central memory CD4+ T cells from blood. All receptors derive from a man younger than 45 with type 1 diabetes.

There are a few counts of this clone. The chain carries TRBV7-3 and TRBJ2-1; D gene uncertain. V lost 5 bases and J lost 5, with 22 bases in between. CDR1 and CDR2 from the germline V gene are SGHTA and FQGTGA. This CDR3 is 17 amino acids long. In nucleotides, the CDR3 is TGTGCCAGCAGCCCGACGTCTGGGGTGGGGATTAACAATGAGCAGTTCTTC. Translated: CASSPTSGVGINNEQFF.

As concerns this clone: Different DNA sequences within this sample yield the same CDR3. J is TRBJ2-5 and V is TRBV28; 10 bases fit TRBD1. J lost 4 bases, V lost 6 bases, and 5 bases had no gene match. The CDR3 extends over 14 amino acids. Germline lookup yields CDR1 MDHEN and CDR2 SYDVKM. The CDR3 here is CASRRDRGPETQYF. In DNA, the CDR3 is TGTGCCAGCAGGCGGGACAGGGGTCCAGAGACCCAGTACTTC.

This clone was observed a handful of times. The chain links TRBV29-1 to TRBJ2-3; the D call may be TRBD1 or TRBD2 (5 bases each). The germline CDR1 and CDR2 sequences are SQVTM and ANQGSEA. The length of the CDR3 is 15 residues. V was pared by 6 bases and J by 9 bases, with 25 bases between. CDR3: CSVLTSGAGRGTQYF. The CDR3 DNA reads as TGCAGCGTCCTTACCTCCGGGGCCGGCCGAGGAACGCAGTATTTT.

This clone was observed many times. The chain carries TRBV27 and TRBJ1-1, with D maybe TRBD1 (6 bases). There are 13 residues in the CDR3. Trimming left V 3 bases short and J 8 bases short, with 13 bases between. CDR1 is MNHEY, CDR2 SMNVEV, per germline (reference sequence). DNA of the CDR3: TGTGCCAGCAGTTTTTCAGGGGCGAGAGAAGCTTTCTTT. It codes for CASSFSGAREAFF.

V and J are TRBV6-5 and TRBJ2-2; D is perhaps TRBD1 or TRBD2 (5 bases each). Per the germline V gene, CDR1 is MNHEY and CDR2 is SVGAGI. The CDR3 runs to 15 residues. Trimming shortened V by 6 bases and J by 0 bases, and 11 bases separated the two germline ends. CDR3 coding DNA: TGTGCCAGCAGCCGGGACGCTACGAACACCGGGGAGCTGTTTTTT. Encoded protein: CASSRDATNTGELFF.

This clone was detected ten times or more. CDR3: CATSRDGTQQFF. As DNA, the CDR3 is TGTGCCACCAGCAGAGACGGGACCCAGCAGTTCTTC. This chain joins TRBV15 and TRBJ2-1; D tentatively reads TRBD1 or TRBD2 (5 bases each). V dropped 0 bases and J dropped 11 bases, with 8 bases sitting between them. The germline V gene has CDR1 LNHNV and CDR2 YYDKDF (reference sequence). The CDR3 spans 12 residues. Filled out from reference TRBV15 and TRBJ2-1, the complete variable domain reads DAMVIQNPRYQVTQFGKPVTLSCSQTLNHNVMYWYQQKSSQAPKLLFHYYDKDFNNEADTPDNFQSRRPNTSFCFLDIRSPGLGDTAMYLCATSRDGTQQFFGPGTRLTVL.

This clone appeared a few times. V usage is TRBV7-9 and J usage is TRBJ2-3; D not certain. Germline V gene data show CDR1 as SEHNR and CDR2 as FQNEAQ (reference sequence). This CDR3 has 14 residues. With 3 bases removed from V and 4 bases from J, the gap between germline ends came to 11 bases. The DNA for the CDR3 is TGTGCCAGCAGCTTGGCCAGGCGTTCAGATACGCAGTATTTT. Protein sequence: CASSLARRSDTQYF.

This clone has at least ten counts. The CDR3 protein is CASSPGTSGTQLYF. DNA of the CDR3: TGCGCCAGCAGCCCCGGGACTAGCGGGACCCAGTTGTACTTC. V and J are TRBV5-1 and TRBJ2-7; 13 bases agree with TRBD2. Germline V gene sequence: CDR1 SGHRS, CDR2 YFSETQ. CDR3 size: 14 residues. Unmatched junction bases numbered 10, after V lost 4 bases and J lost 12 bases.

In this sample, this clone turned up a few times. This sequence joins TRBV7-2 and TRBJ2-1, with TRBD2 matching 9 bases. The junction had 6 bases not matched to a gene; V was cut back by 3 bases and J by 6 bases. Germline CDR1 is SGHTA and CDR2 is FQGNSA. This CDR3 contains 15 residues. The CDR3: CASSFGLASGNEQFF. CDR3 in DNA: TGTGCCAGCAGCTTCGGACTAGCGAGTGGCAATGAGCAGTTCTTC. Drawing the rest from reference TRBV7-2 and TRBJ2-1, the complete variable domain is GAGVSQSPSNKVTEKGKDVELRCDPISGHTALYWYRQSLGQGLEFLIYFQGNSAPDKSGLPSDRFSAERTGGSVSTLTIQRTQQEDSAVYLCASSFGLASGNEQFFGPGTRLTVL.

V and J are TRBV18 and TRBJ2-2; D gene ambiguous. This CDR3 spans 13 amino acids. Trimming removed 0 bases from V and 8 bases from J, with 7 bases in between. Looked up from germline, CDR1 is KGHSH and CDR2 is LQKENI. CDR3 DNA sequence: TGTGCCAGCTCACCACCGTCGGTGGGGGAGCTGTTTTTT. This sequence encodes CASSPPSVGELFF.

V usage is TRBV6-6 and J usage is TRBJ1-1, with TRBD1 matching 7 bases. The CDR3 is 13 residues long. The germline V gene has CDR1 MNHNY and CDR2 SVGAGI (reference sequence). V dropped 11 bases and J dropped 0; count of bases not matched to a gene: 6. CDR3 in DNA: TGTGCCTCCCACGACAGGGTGAACACTGAAGCTTTCTTT. Its protein is CASHDRVNTEAFF.

In its sample, this clone was seen a few times. This sequence joins TRBV14 and TRBJ2-1, with D perhaps matching TRBD2 (6 bases). Germline lookup yields CDR1 SGHDN and CDR2 FVKESK. The CDR3 runs to 19 residues. V lost 3 bases and J lost 0, with 21 bases in between. This CDR3 reads CASSQSGAGLLSSYNEQFF. The CDR3 bases are TGTGCCAGCAGCCAGTCTGGCGCGGGGCTGTTAAGCTCCTACAATGAGCAGTTCTTC.

The chain uses TRBV27 and TRBJ1-1, with D unresolved. Germline V lookup: CDR1 MNHEY, CDR2 SMNVEV (reference sequence). V lost 7 bases and J 2 bases, leaving 14 bases between the germline ends. This CDR3 is 14 amino acids long. The CDR3 is CASIATTLNTEAFF. The CDR3 DNA is TGTGCCAGCATCGCGACAACCTTAAACACTGAAGCTTTCTTT.